The present entry profiles one T cell receptor beta chain with its context. Its antigen is not identified. The record originates from a study of response to subunit inactivated influenza vaccine. Study-level findings and limits: Researchers suggested that each seasonal influenza vaccination recruits few new T cells.

This CDR3 has 13 residues. CDR1 and CDR2 from the germline V gene are MNHEY and SVGEGT. The V end lost 2 bases, the J end lost 1 base, and 5 bases lay between the germline ends. Each CDR3 protein is one row after TCRdb ran MiXCR on the RT-PCR reads. The sample has 750,000 to 850,000 distinct CDR3 sequences; around 18% are singletons. The clonotype was recovered from a man aged 50-60 years who received an inactivated influenza vaccine. J is TRBJ2-5 and V is TRBV6-2 or TRBV6-3, with D unresolved. Sequences were derived from PBMCs from blood, sampled more than 4 days after vaccination. The CDR3 here is CASSYEFQETQYF. Written as DNA, the CDR3 is TGTGCCAGCAGTTACGAGTTCCAAGAGACCCAGTACTTC.